This T cell receptor beta chain originates from a study of human T cells and chemical hapten exposure. In the study overall: Small discrepancies in pooled library volume mainly accounted for the varying TCR yields per sample. Study results and caveats: Patch test score was positively correlated with the counts of PT1 expanded TCRs. Every donor had alopecia, and their immune response may therefore differ from healthy people's.

Under the authors' procedure: Sample-level TCR yields exhibited a median of about 96,000, with a range of 23,224 to 690,600. TCRdb re-analysed the RACE reads in MiXCR, keeping a single row per CDR3 protein. TCRdb assigned the V and J calls; the authors' analysis was not used. The sample contains tens of thousands of distinct CDR3 sequences, 6% to 9% of which appear only once. Time point indicated: patch test 1, 2 weeks after DPC sensitization. Treatment denoted: therapeutic diphenylcyclopropenone sensitization with weekly scalp DPC. This clonotype was seen at least ten times. Its target is not known. From germline, CDR1 is SEHNR and CDR2 FQNEAQ (reference sequence). The CDR3 loop spans 12 amino acids. V lost 5 bases, J lost 7 bases, and 12 bases lay in between.

The rearrangement links TRBV7-9 to TRBJ2-7, with D perhaps matching TRBD1 (6 bases). The sample here was whole blood, taken in connection with sensitization to the hapten diphenylcyclopropenone (DPC). This clonotype was obtained from a woman aged 25 to 45 with alopecia areata. Some clones in this sample may be carry-over from other donors' samples. The CDR3 sequence: CASSIQGFEQYF. CDR3 nucleotides: TGTGCCAGCAGCATACAGGGTTTTGAGCAGTACTTC.